This is a list of T cell receptor beta chains from one sample in a study of blood T cell repertoires in COVID-19. The table came from immunoSEQ multiplex PCR; TCRdb's copy has only in-frame clones and leaves some out. The sample consists of roughly 72,000 clones, about nine tenths of them appearing once. The specimen was peripheral blood. These receptors all stem from a human donor in a cohort sampled during active COVID-19. The CDR3 runs from the conserved cysteine through the conserved F or W. A D gene is named only where the DNA matches it firmly. Clone size is stated in some rows and not others, as once, few, many or a class when expanded.

V gene: TRBV7-7
clone size: once
CDR3 length: 16
J gene: TRBJ2-1
D gene: TRBD2
CDR3 protein: CASSRTLAGDWNEQFF
CDR3 DNA: TGTGCCAGCAGCAGGACACTAGCGGGAGATTGGAATGAGCAGTTCTTC

V gene: TRBV5-1
clone size: -
CDR3 length: 15
J gene: TRBJ2-3
D gene: TRBD2
CDR3 protein: CASSTGRGGEDTQYF
CDR3 DNA: TGCGCCAGCAGCACGGGTCGGGGGGGCGAAGATACGCAGTATTTT

V gene: TRBV27
clone size: -
CDR3 length: 15
J gene: TRBJ2-1
D gene: TRBD2
CDR3 protein: CASSFPAGGPGEQFF
CDR3 DNA: TGTGCCAGCAGTTTCCCAGCGGGGGGGCCTGGTGAGCAGTTCTTC

V gene: TRBV20-1
clone size: once
CDR3 length: 11
J gene: TRBJ2-1
D gene: TRBD1
CDR3 protein: CSGTGGNEQFF
CDR3 DNA: TGCAGTGGGACAGGGGGGAATGAGCAGTTCTTC

V gene: TRBV3-1/TRBV3-2
clone size: -
CDR3 length: 15
J gene: TRBJ1-1
D gene: -
CDR3 protein: CASSQDGPINTEAFF
CDR3 DNA: TGTGCCAGCAGCCAAGATGGGCCAATTAACACTGAAGCTTTCTTT

V gene: TRBV9
clone size: -
CDR3 length: 12
J gene: TRBJ2-7
D gene: TRBD1
CDR3 protein: CASSGQGYEQYF
CDR3 DNA: TGTGCCAGCAGCGGACAGGGTTACGAGCAGTACTTC

V gene: TRBV10-3
clone size: -
CDR3 length: 15
J gene: TRBJ1-6
D gene: TRBD1
CDR3 protein: CAISEVDRGGSPLHF
CDR3 DNA: TGTGCCATCAGTGAGGTAGACAGGGGAGGCTCACCCCTCCACTTT

V gene: TRBV6-6
clone size: -
CDR3 length: 15
J gene: TRBJ1-4
D gene: -
CDR3 protein: CASIPPTGLGEKLFF
CDR3 DNA: TGTGCCAGCATCCCACCCACAGGGCTCGGGGAAAAACTGTTTTTT

V gene: TRBV21-1
clone size: -
CDR3 length: 19
J gene: TRBJ2-7
D gene: -
CDR3 protein: CASRKGETSGRAAPYEQYF
CDR3 DNA: TGTGCCAGCAGGAAAGGGGAGACTAGCGGGAGGGCCGCCCCCTACGAGCAGTACTTC

V gene: TRBV29-1
clone size: once
CDR3 length: 13
J gene: TRBJ1-2
D gene: TRBD1
CDR3 protein: CSVLTGGNYGYTF
CDR3 DNA: TGCAGCGTATTAACAGGGGGAAACTATGGCTACACCTTC

V gene: TRBV6-1
clone size: -
CDR3 length: 16
J gene: TRBJ1-4
D gene: TRBD1
CDR3 protein: CASSGGQGVVYEKLFF
CDR3 DNA: TGTGCCAGCAGTGGGGGACAGGGGGTCGTATATGAAAAACTGTTTTTT

V gene: TRBV21-1
clone size: -
CDR3 length: 16
J gene: TRBJ2-1
D gene: -
CDR3 protein: CASSKETSGRDNEQFF
CDR3 DNA: TGTGCCAGCAGCAAAGAGACTAGCGGGAGGGACAATGAGCAGTTCTTC

V gene: TRBV6-1
clone size: -
CDR3 length: 16
J gene: TRBJ2-3
D gene: TRBD2
CDR3 protein: CASSDGIAGVIYTQYF
CDR3 DNA: TGTGCCAGCAGTGACGGGATAGCGGGAGTCATTTATACGCAGTATTTT

V gene: TRBV5-1
clone size: -
CDR3 length: 14
J gene: TRBJ2-7
D gene: TRBD1
CDR3 protein: CASSSGTGTYEQYF
CDR3 DNA: TGCGCCAGCAGCTCCGGGACAGGGACCTACGAGCAGTACTTC

V gene: TRBV6-5
clone size: -
CDR3 length: 15
J gene: TRBJ2-7
D gene: TRBD2
CDR3 protein: CASSLLAGGTGEQYF
CDR3 DNA: TGTGCCAGCAGTCTCTTAGCGGGAGGTACTGGCGAGCAGTACTTC

V gene: TRBV18
clone size: once
CDR3 length: 15
J gene: TRBJ2-1
D gene: TRBD2
CDR3 protein: CASSSGLAAYNEQFF
CDR3 DNA: TGTGCCAGCTCCTCGGGACTAGCGGCCTACAATGAGCAGTTCTTC

V gene: TRBV24-1
clone size: -
CDR3 length: 14
J gene: TRBJ2-4
D gene: -
CDR3 protein: CATSGRPSKNIQYF
CDR3 DNA: TGTGCCACCAGTGGCAGGCCGTCCAAAAACATTCAGTACTTC

V gene: TRBV5-8
clone size: -
CDR3 length: 16
J gene: TRBJ2-4
D gene: -
CDR3 protein: CASSSGEGGAKNIQYF
CDR3 DNA: TGTGCCAGCAGCTCCGGCGAAGGAGGGGCCAAAAACATTCAGTACTTC

V gene: TRBV6-5
clone size: -
CDR3 length: 13
J gene: TRBJ1-2
D gene: TRBD1
CDR3 protein: CASISYRTGGYTF
CDR3 DNA: TGTGCCAGCATTAGTTATAGGACAGGCGGCTACACCTTC

V gene: TRBV7-2
clone size: -
CDR3 length: 11
J gene: TRBJ2-5
D gene: -
CDR3 protein: CASSRRGDLYF
CDR3 DNA: TGTGCCAGCAGCCGCCGCGGGGATCTGTACTTC

V gene: TRBV10-3
clone size: -
CDR3 length: 16
J gene: TRBJ2-7
D gene: TRBD1
CDR3 protein: CAISEFPTTGGYEQYF
CDR3 DNA: TGTGCCATCAGTGAGTTCCCCACGACAGGGGGATACGAGCAGTACTTC

V gene: TRBV6-5
clone size: medium-sized
CDR3 length: 12
J gene: TRBJ1-2
D gene: -
CDR3 protein: CASTRGYYGYTF
CDR3 DNA: TGTGCCAGCACCAGGGGTTACTATGGCTACACCTTC

V gene: TRBV5-1
clone size: once
CDR3 length: 14
J gene: TRBJ1-3
D gene: -
CDR3 protein: CASSLGSSGNTIYF
CDR3 DNA: TGCGCCAGCAGCTTGGGGAGCTCTGGAAACACCATATATTTT

V gene: TRBV4-2
clone size: -
CDR3 length: 13
J gene: TRBJ2-7
D gene: -
CDR3 protein: CASSQNRAYEQYF
CDR3 DNA: TGTGCCAGCAGCCAAAACAGGGCCTACGAGCAGTACTTC

V gene: TRBV7-6
clone size: -
CDR3 length: 14
J gene: TRBJ2-3
D gene: -
CDR3 protein: CASSKRTRADTQYF
CDR3 DNA: TGTGCCAGCAGCAAACGAACGAGAGCAGATACGCAGTATTTT

V gene: TRBV6-2/TRBV6-3
clone size: once
CDR3 length: 15
J gene: TRBJ2-5
D gene: -
CDR3 protein: CASSYPPVLEETQYF
CDR3 DNA: TGTGCCAGCAGTTACCCTCCAGTCTTGGAAGAGACCCAGTACTTC

V gene: TRBV28
clone size: -
CDR3 length: 15
J gene: TRBJ2-7
D gene: TRBD1
CDR3 protein: CASRTGTGRSYEQYF
CDR3 DNA: TGTGCCAGCAGAACCGGGACAGGGCGATCCTACGAGCAGTACTTC

V gene: TRBV7-8
clone size: -
CDR3 length: 14
J gene: TRBJ2-7
D gene: TRBD2
CDR3 protein: CASSLVAGSYEQYF
CDR3 DNA: TGTGCCAGCAGCTTAGTAGCGGGCTCCTACGAGCAGTACTTC

V gene: TRBV18
clone size: -
CDR3 length: 15
J gene: TRBJ2-7
D gene: -
CDR3 protein: CASSPAGILTYEQYF
CDR3 DNA: TGTGCCAGCTCACCCGCCGGGATTTTGACCTACGAGCAGTACTTC

V gene: TRBV20-1
clone size: -
CDR3 length: 11
J gene: TRBJ2-7
D gene: -
CDR3 protein: CSAGEVYEQYF
CDR3 DNA: TGCAGTGCTGGGGAGGTCTACGAGCAGTACTTC

V gene: TRBV28
clone size: -
CDR3 length: 16
J gene: TRBJ1-5
D gene: TRBD1
CDR3 protein: CASRRGPRMGNQPQHF
CDR3 DNA: TGTGCCAGCAGGAGGGGGCCCCGGATGGGCAATCAGCCCCAGCATTTT

V gene: TRBV5-4
clone size: -
CDR3 length: 17
J gene: TRBJ2-1
D gene: TRBD2
CDR3 protein: CASSLESGTAGYNEQFF
CDR3 DNA: TGTGCCAGCAGCTTGGAAAGCGGGACCGCGGGCTACAATGAGCAGTTCTTC

V gene: TRBV27
clone size: -
CDR3 length: 14
J gene: TRBJ1-2
D gene: -
CDR3 protein: CASSPLTAAGGYTF
CDR3 DNA: TGTGCCAGCAGCCCTTTGACGGCCGCGGGTGGCTACACCTTC

V gene: TRBV7-8
clone size: -
CDR3 length: 19
J gene: TRBJ1-6
D gene: TRBD1
CDR3 protein: CASSPDRVPASSYNSPLHF
CDR3 DNA: TGTGCCAGCAGCCCCGACAGGGTTCCCGCCAGCTCCTATAATTCACCCCTCCACTTT

V gene: TRBV4-3
clone size: once
CDR3 length: 19
J gene: TRBJ2-3
D gene: TRBD2
CDR3 protein: CASSQVGPTSGDPRDTQYF
CDR3 DNA: TGCGCCAGCAGCCAAGTGGGCCCGACTAGCGGGGACCCTAGGGATACGCAGTATTTT

V gene: TRBV5-6
clone size: -
CDR3 length: 11
J gene: TRBJ2-7
D gene: -
CDR3 protein: CASSPPGEQYF
CDR3 DNA: TGTGCCAGCAGCCCCCCAGGGGAGCAGTACTTC

V gene: TRBV2
clone size: -
CDR3 length: 15
J gene: TRBJ2-5
D gene: TRBD1
CDR3 protein: CASRADRGKQETQYF
CDR3 DNA: TGTGCCAGCAGGGCGGACAGGGGAAAGCAAGAGACCCAGTACTTC

V gene: TRBV11-2
clone size: -
CDR3 length: 14
J gene: TRBJ2-1
D gene: -
CDR3 protein: CASSSRARFHEQFF
CDR3 DNA: TGTGCCAGCAGCTCCAGGGCACGCTTCCATGAGCAGTTCTTC

V gene: TRBV6-5
clone size: -
CDR3 length: 14
J gene: TRBJ1-2
D gene: -
CDR3 protein: CASQKGGVSGGYTF
CDR3 DNA: TGTGCCAGCCAAAAAGGGGGGGTATCGGGAGGCTACACCTTC

V gene: TRBV7-9
clone size: -
CDR3 length: 16
J gene: TRBJ2-1
D gene: -
CDR3 protein: CASSLVGGGANNEQFF
CDR3 DNA: TGTGCCAGCAGCTTAGTCGGCGGGGGCGCGAACAATGAGCAGTTCTTC

V gene: TRBV6-6
clone size: -
CDR3 length: 16
J gene: TRBJ2-1
D gene: -
CDR3 protein: CASSYLGGGPYNEQFF
CDR3 DNA: TGTGCCAGCAGTTACTTAGGGGGTGGCCCCTACAATGAGCAGTTCTTC

V gene: TRBV5-6
clone size: few
CDR3 length: 14
J gene: TRBJ2-7
D gene: -
CDR3 protein: CASSLAGVVYEQYF
CDR3 DNA: TGTGCCAGCAGCTTGGCCGGGGTAGTCTACGAGCAGTACTTC

V gene: TRBV6-5
clone size: -
CDR3 length: 16
J gene: TRBJ1-4
D gene: TRBD1
CDR3 protein: CASSYLGQGAYEKLFF
CDR3 DNA: TGTGCCAGCAGTTACCTCGGACAGGGGGCTTATGAAAAACTGTTTTTT

V gene: TRBV7-2
clone size: -
CDR3 length: 13
J gene: TRBJ2-3
D gene: -
CDR3 protein: CASSAYNTDTQYF
CDR3 DNA: TGTGCCAGCAGCGCATACAACACAGATACGCAGTATTTT

V gene: TRBV30
clone size: -
CDR3 length: 16
J gene: TRBJ2-2
D gene: -
CDR3 protein: CALTLGGYLNTGELFF
CDR3 DNA: TGTGCCCTCACTTTGGGGGGATACTTGAACACCGGGGAGCTGTTTTTT

V gene: TRBV14
clone size: once
CDR3 length: 16
J gene: TRBJ2-1
D gene: TRBD2
CDR3 protein: CASSLAGGSSYNEQFF
CDR3 DNA: TGTGCCAGCAGCCTAGCGGGAGGCAGCTCCTACAATGAGCAGTTCTTC

V gene: TRBV4-1
clone size: -
CDR3 length: 16
J gene: TRBJ2-3
D gene: TRBD1
CDR3 protein: CASSQVDRVGTDTQYF
CDR3 DNA: TGCGCCAGCAGCCAAGTCGACAGGGTAGGCACAGATACGCAGTATTTT

V gene: TRBV4-1
clone size: -
CDR3 length: 15
J gene: TRBJ2-3
D gene: -
CDR3 protein: CASRGLGGRRDTQYF
CDR3 DNA: TGCGCCAGCAGGGGGTTGGGGGGGCGTAGAGATACGCAGTATTTT

V gene: TRBV5-6
clone size: once
CDR3 length: 14
J gene: TRBJ1-3
D gene: -
CDR3 protein: CASSSYNRRNTIYF
CDR3 DNA: TGTGCCAGCAGCTCGTACAATCGCAGAAACACCATATATTTT

V gene: TRBV7-9
clone size: -
CDR3 length: 16
J gene: TRBJ2-7
D gene: -
CDR3 protein: CASSLVGSGMDYEQYF
CDR3 DNA: TGTGCCAGCAGCTTAGTAGGTAGCGGCATGGACTACGAGCAGTACTTC

V gene: TRBV7-9
clone size: -
CDR3 length: 18
J gene: TRBJ2-3
D gene: TRBD2
CDR3 protein: CASSLSLAGGRSTDTQYF
CDR3 DNA: TGTGCCAGCAGCTTGTCACTAGCGGGGGGGCGTAGCACAGATACGCAGTATTTT

V gene: TRBV7-9
clone size: -
CDR3 length: 16
J gene: TRBJ1-4
D gene: -
CDR3 protein: CASSPGSGDLNEKLFF
CDR3 DNA: TGTGCCAGCAGCCCCGGTAGTGGAGACCTAAATGAAAAACTGTTTTTT